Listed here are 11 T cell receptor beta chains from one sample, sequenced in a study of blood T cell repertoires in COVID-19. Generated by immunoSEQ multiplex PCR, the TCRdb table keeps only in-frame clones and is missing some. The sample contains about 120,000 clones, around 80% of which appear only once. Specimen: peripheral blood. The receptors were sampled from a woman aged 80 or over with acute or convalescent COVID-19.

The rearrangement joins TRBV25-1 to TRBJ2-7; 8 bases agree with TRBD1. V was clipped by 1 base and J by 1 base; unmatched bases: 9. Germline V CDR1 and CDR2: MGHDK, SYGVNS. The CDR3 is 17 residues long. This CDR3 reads CASSELASGGFSYEQYF. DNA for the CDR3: TGTGCCAGCAGTGAATTGGCGTCAGGGGGCTTTTCCTACGAGCAGTACTTC.

In DNA, the CDR3 is TGTGCCAGCAGCCTGCAGGGGTTTGAGACCCAGTACTTC. It codes for CASSLQGFETQYF. The chain links TRBV5-4 to TRBJ2-5, with D perhaps matching TRBD1 (6 bases). This CDR3 has 13 amino acids. V was shortened by 4 bases and J by 5 bases, with 12 bases between the two germline ends. The germline V gene encodes CDR1 SGHNT and CDR2 YYREEE (reference sequence).

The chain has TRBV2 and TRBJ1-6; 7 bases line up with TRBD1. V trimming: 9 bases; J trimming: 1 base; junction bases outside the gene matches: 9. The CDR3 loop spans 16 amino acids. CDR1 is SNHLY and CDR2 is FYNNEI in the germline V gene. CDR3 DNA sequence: TGTGCCAGTGCCCTGGGACAGCGGTCCTATAATTCACCCCTCCACTTT. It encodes CASALGQRSYNSPLHF.

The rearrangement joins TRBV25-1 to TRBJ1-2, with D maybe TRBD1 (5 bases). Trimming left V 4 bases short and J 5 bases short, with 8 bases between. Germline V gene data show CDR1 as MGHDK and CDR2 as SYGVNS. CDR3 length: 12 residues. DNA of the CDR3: TGTGCCAGCAGTGGACAGCGATATGGCTACACCTTC. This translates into CASSGQRYGYTF.

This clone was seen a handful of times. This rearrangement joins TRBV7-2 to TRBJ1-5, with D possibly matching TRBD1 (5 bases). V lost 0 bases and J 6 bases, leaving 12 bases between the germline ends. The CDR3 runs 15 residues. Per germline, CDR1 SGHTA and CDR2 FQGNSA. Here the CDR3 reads CASSLALGGGQPQHF. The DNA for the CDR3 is TGTGCCAGCAGCTTAGCTTTGGGGGGGGGTCAGCCCCAGCATTTT.

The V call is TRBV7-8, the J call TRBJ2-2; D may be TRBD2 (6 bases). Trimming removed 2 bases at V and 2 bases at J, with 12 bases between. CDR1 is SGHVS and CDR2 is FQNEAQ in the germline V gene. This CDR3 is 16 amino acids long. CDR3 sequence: CASSLRGGVNTGELFF. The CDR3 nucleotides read TGTGCCAGCAGCTTACGTGGAGGGGTTAACACCGGGGAGCTGTTTTTT.

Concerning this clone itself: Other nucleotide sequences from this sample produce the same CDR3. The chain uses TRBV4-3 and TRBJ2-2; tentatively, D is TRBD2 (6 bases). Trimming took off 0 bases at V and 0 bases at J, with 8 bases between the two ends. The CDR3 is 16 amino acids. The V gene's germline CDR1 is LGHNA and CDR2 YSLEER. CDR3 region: CASSQDPGANTGELFF. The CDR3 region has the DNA TGCGCCAGCAGCCAAGACCCGGGGGCGAACACCGGGGAGCTGTTTTTT.

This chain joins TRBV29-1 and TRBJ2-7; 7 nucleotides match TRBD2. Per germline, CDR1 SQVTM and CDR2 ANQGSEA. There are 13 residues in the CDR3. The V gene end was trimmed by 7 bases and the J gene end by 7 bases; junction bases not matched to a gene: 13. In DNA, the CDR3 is TGCAGCGCCTCGGACCGGGACGGGAGGGAGCAGTACTTC. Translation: CSASDRDGREQYF.

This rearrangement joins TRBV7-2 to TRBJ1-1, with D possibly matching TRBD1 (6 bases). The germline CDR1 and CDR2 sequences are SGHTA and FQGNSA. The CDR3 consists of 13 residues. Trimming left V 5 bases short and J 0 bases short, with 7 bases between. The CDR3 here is CASSRDMNTEAFF. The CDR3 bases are TGTGCCAGCAGCCGGGACATGAACACTGAAGCTTTCTTT.

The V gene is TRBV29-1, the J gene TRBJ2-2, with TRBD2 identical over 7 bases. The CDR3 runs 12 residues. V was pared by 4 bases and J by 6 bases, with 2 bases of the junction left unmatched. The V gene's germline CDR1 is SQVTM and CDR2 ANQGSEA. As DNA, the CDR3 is TGCAGCGTTGCCCTAGCGGCCGGGGAGCTGTTTTTT. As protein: CSVALAAGELFF.

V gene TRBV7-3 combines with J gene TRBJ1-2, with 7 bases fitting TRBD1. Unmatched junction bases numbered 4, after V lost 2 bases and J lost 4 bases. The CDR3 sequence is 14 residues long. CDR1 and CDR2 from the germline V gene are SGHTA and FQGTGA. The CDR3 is CASSLRRDSYGYTF. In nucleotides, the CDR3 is TGTGCCAGCAGCTTACGGAGGGACAGCTATGGCTACACCTTC.